Given below is one T cell receptor (beta chain) in context. The data were obtained in a study of blood T cell repertoires in COVID-19. Study details: The study drew acute and convalescent COVID-19 samples from the United States, Italy and Spain. Sample material is recorded as cDNA or gDNA derived from T cells, B-cell-depleted T cells, or PBMCs.

Some clones are missing from TCRdb's copy, which holds only in-frame ones; the method was immunoSEQ multiplex PCR. This sample has around 94,000 clones; 84% occur once, and the top ten carry about 10%. The CDR3 contains 15 residues. Per the germline V gene, CDR1 is MNHEY and CDR2 is SVGEGT. V lost 5 bases to trimming and J lost 6 bases, with 17 bases between them. This TCR came from a man in his forties with active or convalescent COVID-19. The sequenced sample was peripheral blood. This chain connects TRBV6-2 or TRBV6-3 to TRBJ1-5, with D tentatively TRBD1 (6 bases). DNA for the CDR3: TGTGCCAGCAGTAGACTTACAACAGGGTCTCAGCCCCAGCATTTT. Protein: CASSRLTTGSQPQHF.